These T cell receptor beta chains were read from a single sample in a study of PD-1 blockade in classical Hodgkin lymphoma. Generated by immunoSEQ multiplex PCR, the TCRdb table keeps only in-frame clones and is missing some. Here the sample spans some 50,000 clones, roughly 73% being singletons. This specimen consisted of peripheral blood mononuclear cells (PBMCs), obtained at baseline. The receptors originated from a human donor with classical Hodgkin lymphoma. Both conserved end residues are part of each CDR3. Each record gives: J gene, D gene, V gene, clone size, CDR3 protein, CDR3 DNA. A D gene is named only where the DNA matches it firmly. For some rows the clone size is stated as once, few or many, or as a class when expanded; others skip it.

J: TRBJ1-1
D: NA
V: TRBV7-8
size: NA
CDR3: CASSSSRGYFF
DNA: TGTGCCAGCAGCTCTTCGCGTGGGTATTTCTTT

J: TRBJ1-5
D: TRBD1
V: TRBV2
size: NA
CDR3: CASSGDSTSNQPQHF
DNA: TGTGCCAGCAGTGGGGACAGTACGAGCAATCAGCCCCAGCATTTT

J: TRBJ2-4
D: TRBD2
V: TRBV4-2
size: NA
CDR3: CASSPSEGLAEANIQYF
DNA: TGTGCCAGCAGCCCCTCGGAGGGACTAGCGGAAGCCAACATTCAGTACTTC

J: TRBJ1-3
D: NA
V: TRBV6-1
size: NA
CDR3: CASSESLGQAASGNTIYF
DNA: TGTGCCAGCAGTGAATCCCTTGGGCAGGCGGCGTCTGGAAACACCATATATTTT

J: TRBJ1-2
D: TRBD1
V: TRBV11-3
size: NA
CDR3: CASSLDRSGYTF
DNA: TGTGCCAGCAGCTTGGACAGGTCTGGCTACACCTTC

J: TRBJ2-3
D: NA
V: TRBV7-2
size: many
CDR3: CASSPSGSLWDTQYF
DNA: TGTGCCAGCAGTCCATCAGGGAGTTTATGGGATACGCAGTATTTT

J: TRBJ1-1
D: NA
V: TRBV7-8
size: once
CDR3: CASSYAGQLNTEAFF
DNA: TGTGCCAGCAGCTACGCCGGTCAGCTGAACACTGAAGCTTTCTTT

J: TRBJ2-2
D: TRBD2
V: TRBV4-1
size: NA
CDR3: CASSLASGGGGELFF
DNA: TGCGCCAGCAGCCTGGCTAGCGGGGGCGGCGGGGAGCTGTTTTTT

J: TRBJ1-5
D: TRBD1
V: TRBV6-4
size: NA
CDR3: CASSFRGFNQPQHF
DNA: TGTGCCAGCAGTTTCAGGGGGTTCAATCAGCCCCAGCATTTT

J: TRBJ2-7
D: TRBD1
V: TRBV5-5
size: NA
CDR3: CASSLEGQGLSYEQYF
DNA: TGTGCCAGCAGCTTGGAGGGACAGGGGCTATCCTACGAGCAGTACTTC